This TCR beta chain derives from a study of PD-L1 blockade in urothelial cancer. Study-wide background: Patients took up atezolizumab around 2014 at 1,200 mg intravenously every 3 weeks. Reported median T cell count for blood samples was roughly 140,000.

Documented time point: peripheral blood 6 weeks after treatment start. Patients had locally advanced or metastatic urothelial carcinoma. TCRdb's table, derived via immunoSEQ multiplex PCR, lists solely in-frame clones and lacks some. This sample has about 41,000 clones, with roughly 85% found just once. With 5 bases removed from V and 6 bases from J, the gap between germline ends came to 17 bases. Germline V gene lookup returns CDR1 KGHSH and CDR2 LQKENI. The CDR3 is 15 amino acids. The chain uses TRBV18 and TRBJ2-1; maybe TRBD2 (6 bases). The receptor was derived from a man aged 70-80 years with urothelial cancer. The sample consisted of PBMCs, taken around atezolizumab (anti-PD-L1) treatment. CDR3 region: CASSVQPRETNEQFF. The CDR3 bases are TGTGCCAGCTCAGTTCAACCCCGGGAGACCAATGAGCAGTTCTTC.